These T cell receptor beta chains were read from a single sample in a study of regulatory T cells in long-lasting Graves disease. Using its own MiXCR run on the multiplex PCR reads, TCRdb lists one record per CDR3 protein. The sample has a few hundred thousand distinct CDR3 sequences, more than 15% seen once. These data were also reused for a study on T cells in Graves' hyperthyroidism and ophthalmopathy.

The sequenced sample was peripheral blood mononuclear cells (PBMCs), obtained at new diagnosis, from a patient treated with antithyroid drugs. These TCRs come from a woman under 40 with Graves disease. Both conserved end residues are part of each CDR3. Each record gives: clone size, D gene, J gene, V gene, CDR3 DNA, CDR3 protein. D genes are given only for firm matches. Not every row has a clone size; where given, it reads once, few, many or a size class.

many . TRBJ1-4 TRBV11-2 TGTGCCAGCAGCTTAATAGGGGAAAAACTGTTTTTT CASSLIGEKLFF
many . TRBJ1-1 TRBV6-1 TGTGCCAGCAGTGAAGGCGACGAATCGGACACTGAAGCTTTCTTT CASSEGDESDTEAFF
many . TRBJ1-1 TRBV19 TGTGCCAGTAGTACGGTTTCCCTCGGGGGAGCTTTCTTT CASSTVSLGGAFF
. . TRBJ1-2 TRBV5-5 TGTGCCAGCAGCTCCGACAGGACGTCGTTTTGGGGCTACACCTTC CASSSDRTSFWGYTF
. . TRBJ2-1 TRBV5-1 TGTGCCAGCAGCACGCGACAGGTCTTCTCCAATGAGCAGTTCTTC CASSTRQVFSNEQFF
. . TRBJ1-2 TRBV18 TGTGCCAGCTCAACGACAGAAGGCTACACCTTC CASSTTEGYTF
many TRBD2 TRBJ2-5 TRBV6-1 TGTGCCAGCTCCCCCGGGGGGGCCCGGGAGACCCAGTACTTC CASSPGGARETQYF
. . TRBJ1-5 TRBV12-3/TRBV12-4 TGTGCCAGCAGCCGCGGACAGACCTACCATCAGCCCCAGCATTTT CASSRGQTYHQPQHF
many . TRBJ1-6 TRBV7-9 TGTGCCAGCAGCTTATCGGTCGGGGTGCCCCTCCACTTT CASSLSVGVPLHF
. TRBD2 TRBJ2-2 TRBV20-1 TGCAGTGTTCCGACTAGCGGGGCGAACACCGGGGAGCTGTTTTTT CSVPTSGANTGELFF
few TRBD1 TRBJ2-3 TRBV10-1 TGCGCCAGCTCCGACAGGGAAGGTGGCACAGATACGCAGTATTTT CASSDREGGTDTQYF
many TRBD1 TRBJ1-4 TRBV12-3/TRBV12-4 TGTGCCAGCACCACCGACAGGGGAGATGAAAAACTGTTTTTT CASTTDRGDEKLFF
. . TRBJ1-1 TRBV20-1 TGCAGTGCTAGAGATCCAATCGGGCAAGCCCAAGGGTTTTCGAAGAACACTGAAGCTTTCTTT CSARDPIGQAQGFSKNTEAFF
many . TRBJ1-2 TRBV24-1 TGTGCCACCAGTGACGCGACACTTAACTATGGCTACACCTTC CATSDATLNYGYTF
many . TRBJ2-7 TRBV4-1 TGCGCCAGCAGCCCAGGGGTAGTTCACTACGAGCAGTACTTC CASSPGVVHYEQYF
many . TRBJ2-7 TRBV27 TGTGCCAGCAACCCCGGGGGATCCTACGAGCAGTACTTC CASNPGGSYEQYF
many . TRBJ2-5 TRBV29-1 TGCAGTGGTTTAAGCCGAGGGGAGACCCAGTACTTC CSGLSRGETQYF
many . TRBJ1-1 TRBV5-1 TGTGCCAGCAGCTTGGGGGGGTCAGGCACTGAAGCTTTCTTT CASSLGGSGTEAFF
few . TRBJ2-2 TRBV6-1 TGTGCCAGTACAGAACTCACCGGGGAGCTGTTTTTT CASTELTGELFF
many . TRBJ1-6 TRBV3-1 TGTGCCAGCAGCCAAGATCTGACGGGACGTTCACCCCTCCACTTT CASSQDLTGRSPLHF